This T cell receptor (beta chain) was captured in a study of T cell repertoires in cytomegalovirus infection. Notes on the study in general: Across the ex vivo response, the dominant clonotypes were HLA-C-restricted CMV-specific TCR beta clonotypes.

This clonotype was seen more than once but under ten times. Its antigen is unidentified. TCRdb passed the reads through MiXCR, listing each CDR3 protein once. Altogether some 180,000 distinct CDR3 sequences are present, roughly 15% being singletons, with the ten largest covering 20% to 25%. Trimming removed 10 bases at V and 4 bases at J, with 17 bases between. Germline loops: CDR1 MDHEN, CDR2 SYDVKM. This CDR3 spans 13 amino acids. The receptor was derived from a human donor in good health (CMV status not recorded). Some clones in this sample may be carry-over from other donors' samples. The rearrangement joins TRBV28 to TRBJ2-7; D is perhaps TRBD1 or TRBD2 (6 bases each). The sample taken for sequencing was CD8+ T cells from PBMCs. The CDR3 DNA reads TGTGCCATTCGAGGGGGGATGTTATACGAGCAGTACTTC. This translates into CAIRGGMLYEQYF.